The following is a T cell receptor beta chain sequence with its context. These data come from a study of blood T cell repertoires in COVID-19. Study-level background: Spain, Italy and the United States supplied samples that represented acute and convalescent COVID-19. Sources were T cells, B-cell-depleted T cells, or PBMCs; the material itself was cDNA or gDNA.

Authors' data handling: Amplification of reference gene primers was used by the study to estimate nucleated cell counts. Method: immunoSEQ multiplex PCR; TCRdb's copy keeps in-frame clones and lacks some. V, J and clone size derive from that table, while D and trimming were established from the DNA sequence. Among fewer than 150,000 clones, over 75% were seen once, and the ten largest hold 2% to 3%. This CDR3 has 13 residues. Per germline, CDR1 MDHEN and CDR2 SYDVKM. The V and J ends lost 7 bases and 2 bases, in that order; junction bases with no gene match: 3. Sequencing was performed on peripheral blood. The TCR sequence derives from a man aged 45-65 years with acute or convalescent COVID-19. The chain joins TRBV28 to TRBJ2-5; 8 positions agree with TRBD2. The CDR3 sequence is CASTAGGQETQYF. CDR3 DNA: TGTGCCAGCACTGCGGGAGGACAAGAGACCCAGTACTTC.